By frequency in the sample, the clone carrying this T cell receptor (beta chain) is medium-sized. MiXCR, applied by TCRdb to the PCR reads, yields one record per CDR3 protein. Among about 10,000 distinct CDR3 sequences, approximately 20% were seen once, and the ten largest hold over 1.5%. The data were obtained in a study of molecular identifiers for immune sequencing clone quantification. Naive CD8 T cells were sorted, and the gate applied was CD8+CD4-CCR7+CD45RA+. This receptor was identified in a human donor in good health. Some libraries in this study had Jurkat cell RNA spiked in. Source material: naive CD8+ T cells from blood, with Jurkat cell RNA spiked in. As to subset: FACS-sorted CD8+CD4-CCR7+CD45RA+ naive T cells.

CDR3 sequence: CATSPGMNTEAFF. CDR3 nucleotides: TGTGCCACCAGCCCGGGGATGAACACTGAAGCTTTCTTT. The chain employs TRBV15 and TRBJ1-1, with D unresolved. V was trimmed by 5 bases and J by 0 bases, leaving 7 bases between them. CDR1 is LNHNV, CDR2 YYDKDF, per germline (reference sequence). This CDR3 is 13 amino acids long.